The present T cell receptor beta chain was sequenced within a study of blood T cell repertoires in COVID-19. Study summary: Donors in the United States, Italy and Spain gave samples during acute or convalescent COVID-19. PBMCs, B-cell-depleted T cells, or T cells provided the cDNA or gDNA that made up the material.

Per the authors' pipeline: Reference gene primers were amplified, and this amplification served to estimate nucleated cell counts. This table comes from immunoSEQ multiplex PCR, and its TCRdb copy is limited to in-frame clones, with some not included. That table is the source of V, J and clone size, and D and trimming were worked out from the DNA. The data contain fewer than 400,000 clones, 85% of them singletons. The count of this clone is one. V trimming: 1 base; J trimming: 8 bases; junction bases outside the gene matches: 7. Looked up from germline, CDR1 is SGHTA and CDR2 is FQGNSA. This CDR3 region has 15 residues.

The chain couples TRBV7-2 to TRBJ2-1; 8 bases are shared with TRBD1. The sequenced material came from peripheral blood. The receptor comes from a woman aged 18-29 years with acute or convalescent COVID-19. CDR3 DNA sequence: TGTGCCAGCAGCTTAGTTGGACAGGGAGGCCATGAGCAGTTCTTC. Its translation: CASSLVGQGGHEQFF.